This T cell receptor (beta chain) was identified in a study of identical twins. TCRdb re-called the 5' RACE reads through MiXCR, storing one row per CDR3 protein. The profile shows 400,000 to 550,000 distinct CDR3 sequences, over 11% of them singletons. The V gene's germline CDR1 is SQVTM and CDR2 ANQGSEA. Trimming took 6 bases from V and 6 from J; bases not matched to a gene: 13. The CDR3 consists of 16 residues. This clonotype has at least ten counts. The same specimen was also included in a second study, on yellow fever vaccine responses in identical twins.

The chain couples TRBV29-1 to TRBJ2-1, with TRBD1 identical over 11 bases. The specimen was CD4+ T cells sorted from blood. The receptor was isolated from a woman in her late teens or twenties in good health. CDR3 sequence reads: CSVAHPSGTGGNEQFF. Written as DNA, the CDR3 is TGCAGCGTAGCACATCCCTCCGGGACAGGGGGCAATGAGCAGTTCTTC.